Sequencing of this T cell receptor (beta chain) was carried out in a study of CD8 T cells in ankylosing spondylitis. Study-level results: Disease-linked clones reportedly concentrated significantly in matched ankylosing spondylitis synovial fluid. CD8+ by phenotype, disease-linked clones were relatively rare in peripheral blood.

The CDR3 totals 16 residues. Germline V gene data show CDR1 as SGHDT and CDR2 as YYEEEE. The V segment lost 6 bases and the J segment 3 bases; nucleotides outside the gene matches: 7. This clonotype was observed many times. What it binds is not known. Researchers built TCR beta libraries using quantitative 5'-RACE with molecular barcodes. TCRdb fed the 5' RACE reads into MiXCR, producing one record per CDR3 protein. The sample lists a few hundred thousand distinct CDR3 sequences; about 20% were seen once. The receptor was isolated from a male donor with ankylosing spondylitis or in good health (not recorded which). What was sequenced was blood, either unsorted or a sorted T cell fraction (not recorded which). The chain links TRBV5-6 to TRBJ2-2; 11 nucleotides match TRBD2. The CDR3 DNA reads TGTGCCAGCACTAGCGGGGGGCCAACAGACACCGGGGAGCTGTTTTTT. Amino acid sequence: CASTSGGPTDTGELFF.